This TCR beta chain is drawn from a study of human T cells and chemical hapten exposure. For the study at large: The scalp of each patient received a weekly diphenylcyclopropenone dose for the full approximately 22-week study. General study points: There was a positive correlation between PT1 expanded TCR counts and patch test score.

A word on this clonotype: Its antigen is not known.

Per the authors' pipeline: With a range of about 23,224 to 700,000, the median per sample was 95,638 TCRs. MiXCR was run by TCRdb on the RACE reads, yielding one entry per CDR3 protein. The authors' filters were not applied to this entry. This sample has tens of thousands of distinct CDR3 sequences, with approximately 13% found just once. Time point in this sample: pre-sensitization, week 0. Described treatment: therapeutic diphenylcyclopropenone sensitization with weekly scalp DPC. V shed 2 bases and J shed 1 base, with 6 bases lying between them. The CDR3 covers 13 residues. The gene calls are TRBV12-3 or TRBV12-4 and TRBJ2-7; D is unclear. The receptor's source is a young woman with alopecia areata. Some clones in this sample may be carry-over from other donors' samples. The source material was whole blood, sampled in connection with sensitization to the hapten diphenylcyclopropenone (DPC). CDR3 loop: CASSLLGSYEQYF. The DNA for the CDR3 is TGTGCCAGCAGTTTACTGGGTTCCTACGAGCAGTACTTC.